The source of this T cell receptor (beta chain) is a study of blood T cell repertoires in COVID-19. Study at large: From the United States, Italy and Spain came samples of acute and convalescent COVID-19.

Recovered Cohort 3 donors showed two negative PCRs, clearance, or symptom resolution. Authors' data handling: Using reference gene primer amplification, nucleated cell counts were estimated. The repertoire was sequenced with immunoSEQ multiplex PCR; TCRdb's copy has only in-frame clones and lacks some. For V, J and clone size, that table is used; D and trimming come from the DNA. The sample holds 180,000 or so clones; more than 80% are singletons and the top ten take more than 5.5%. This clone was counted a few times. Germline V gene lookup returns CDR1 SGHNT and CDR2 YYREEE (reference sequence). CDR3 length: 14 amino acids. Trimming stripped 3 bases from V and 6 bases from J, with 16 bases between.

The V gene is TRBV5-4, the J gene TRBJ2-7, with a possible D match to TRBD1 (6 bases). Sequenced sample: PBMCs or T cells enriched from blood (not recorded which). This clonotype was sampled from a man aged 40-55 years who had recovered from COVID-19. Here the CDR3 reads CASSSNREVGEQYF. The CDR3 DNA reads as TGTGCCAGCAGCTCAAACAGGGAAGTAGGCGAGCAGTACTTC.